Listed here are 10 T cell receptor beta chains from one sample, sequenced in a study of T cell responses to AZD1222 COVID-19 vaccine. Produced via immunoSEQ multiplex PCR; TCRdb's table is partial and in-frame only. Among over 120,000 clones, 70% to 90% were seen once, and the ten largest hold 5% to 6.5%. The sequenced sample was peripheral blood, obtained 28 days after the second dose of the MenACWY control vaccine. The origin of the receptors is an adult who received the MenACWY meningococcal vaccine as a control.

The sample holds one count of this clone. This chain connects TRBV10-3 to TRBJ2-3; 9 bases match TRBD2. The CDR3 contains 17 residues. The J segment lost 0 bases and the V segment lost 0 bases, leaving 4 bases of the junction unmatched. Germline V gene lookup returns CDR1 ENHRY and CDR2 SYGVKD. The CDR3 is CAISESGLAGSTDTQYF. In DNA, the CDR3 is TGTGCCATCAGTGAGTCGGGGCTAGCGGGAAGCACAGATACGCAGTATTTT.

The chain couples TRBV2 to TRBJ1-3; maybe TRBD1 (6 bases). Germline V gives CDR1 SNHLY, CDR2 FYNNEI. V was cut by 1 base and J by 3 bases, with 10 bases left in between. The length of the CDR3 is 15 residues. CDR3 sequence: CASSEGGLGGNTIYF. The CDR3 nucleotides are TGTGCCAGCAGTGAAGGGGGGCTCGGTGGAAACACCATATATTTT.

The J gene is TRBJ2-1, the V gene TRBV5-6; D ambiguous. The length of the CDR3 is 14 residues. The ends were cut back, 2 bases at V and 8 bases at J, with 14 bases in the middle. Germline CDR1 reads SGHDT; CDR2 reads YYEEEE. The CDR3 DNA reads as TGTGCCAGCAGCTTCGGCAGGTCAGAGGATGAGCAGTTCTTC. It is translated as CASSFGRSEDEQFF.

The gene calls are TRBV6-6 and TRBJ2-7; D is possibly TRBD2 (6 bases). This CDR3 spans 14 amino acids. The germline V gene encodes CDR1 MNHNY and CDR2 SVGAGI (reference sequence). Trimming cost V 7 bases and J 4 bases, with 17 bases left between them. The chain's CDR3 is CASTDGGKGYEQYF. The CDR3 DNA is TGTGCCAGCACCGACGGGGGTAAGGGGTACGAGCAGTACTTC.

Here the CDR3 DNA reads TGTGCCAGCAGTGATAGGACAGGGGGCATCAACGGCTACACCTTC. Translating it yields CASSDRTGGINGYTF. The rearrangement links TRBV2 to TRBJ1-2, with 11 bases identical to TRBD1. The CDR3 totals 15 residues. CDR1 is SNHLY, CDR2 FYNNEI, per germline. Trimming cost V 3 bases and J 8 bases; bases outside gene matches: 8.

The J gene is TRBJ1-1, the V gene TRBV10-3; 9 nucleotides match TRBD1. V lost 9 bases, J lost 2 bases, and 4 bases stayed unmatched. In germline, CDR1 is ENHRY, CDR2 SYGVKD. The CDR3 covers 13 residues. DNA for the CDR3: TGTGCCATTTGGGACAGGGCAAACACTGAAGCTTTCTTT. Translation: CAIWDRANTEAFF.

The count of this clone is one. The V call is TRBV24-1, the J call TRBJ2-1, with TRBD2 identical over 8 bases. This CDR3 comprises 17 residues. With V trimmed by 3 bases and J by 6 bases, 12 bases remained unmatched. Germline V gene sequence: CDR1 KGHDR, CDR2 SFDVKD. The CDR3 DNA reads TGTGCCACCAGTGATACTCCCGCCAGCGGGAGTTCCAATGAGCAGTTCTTC. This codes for CATSDTPASGSSNEQFF.

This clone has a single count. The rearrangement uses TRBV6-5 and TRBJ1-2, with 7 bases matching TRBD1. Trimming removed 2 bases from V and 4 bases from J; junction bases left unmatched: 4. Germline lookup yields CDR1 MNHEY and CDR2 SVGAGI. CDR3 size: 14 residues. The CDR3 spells CASSYDRASYGYTF. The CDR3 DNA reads TGTGCCAGCAGTTACGACAGGGCTTCCTATGGCTACACCTTC.

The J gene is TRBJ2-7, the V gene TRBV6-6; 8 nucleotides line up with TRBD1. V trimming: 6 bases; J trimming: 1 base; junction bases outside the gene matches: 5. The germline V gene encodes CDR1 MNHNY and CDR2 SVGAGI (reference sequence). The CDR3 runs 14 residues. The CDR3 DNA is TGTGCCAGCAGAAACAGGGGGGAATCCTACGAGCAGTACTTC. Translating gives CASRNRGESYEQYF.

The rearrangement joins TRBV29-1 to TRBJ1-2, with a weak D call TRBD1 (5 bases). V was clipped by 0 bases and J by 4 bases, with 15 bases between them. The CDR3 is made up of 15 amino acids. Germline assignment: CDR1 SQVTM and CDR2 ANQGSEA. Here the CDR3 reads CSVEEGGARSYGYTF. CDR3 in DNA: TGCAGCGTTGAAGAAGGAGGGGCCAGGTCCTATGGCTACACCTTC.